The text below deals with one T cell receptor beta chain. Germline values: CDR1 GTSNPN, CDR2 SVGIG (reference sequence). The V and J ends lost 2 bases and 4 bases respectively, with 14 bases between them. This CDR3 contains 14 residues. This specimen belongs to a study of T cell responses to AZD1222 COVID-19 vaccine. Looking at the study overall: The study pooled second doses at about 4 or about 12 weeks.

The repertoire was sequenced with immunoSEQ multiplex PCR; TCRdb's copy has only in-frame clones and lacks some. Of 140,000 to 150,000 clones in the sample, 93% were seen once. The sequencing here drew on peripheral blood, taken on day 0 of AZD1222 vaccination. The sequence derives from an adult in good health. The chain links TRBV30 to TRBJ1-2; TRBD1 might be the D (6 bases). As DNA, the CDR3 is TGTGCCTGGAGTCTGGGAGGGGGGGGCTATGGCTACACCTTC. It specifies CAWSLGGGGYGYTF.